A single sample is the source of the 2 T cell receptor beta chains below, sequenced in a study of T cell responses to AZD1222 COVID-19 vaccine. Sequencing was performed with immunoSEQ multiplex PCR; in TCRdb, only in-frame clones are kept and a portion is missing. The data contain approximately 140,000 clones, more than 85% of them seen just once; the ten biggest clones take up roughly 2%. Sequences were derived from peripheral blood, sampled 28 days after the second AZD1222 dose. Source of these receptors: an adult who received the AZD1222 COVID-19 vaccine.

The chain uses TRBV19 and TRBJ1-1, with D hard to call. Germline V lookup: CDR1 LNHDA, CDR2 SQIVND (reference sequence). CDR3 size: 14 residues. V gave up 1 base and J gave up 4 bases, with 10 bases separating them. CDR3 nucleotide sequence: TGTGCCAGTAGTATAGGCCCCTCGGGCACTGAAGCTTTCTTT. Its translation: CASSIGPSGTEAFF. Drawing the rest from reference TRBV19 and TRBJ1-1, the complete variable domain is DGGITQSPKYLFRKEGQNVTLSCEQNLNHDAMYWYRQDPGQGLRLIYYSQIVNDFQKGDIAEGYSVSREKKESFPLTVTSAQKNPTAFYLCASSIGPSGTEAFFGQGTRLTVV.

The CDR3 DNA reads TGTGCCAGTAGTATCTACCGGGACAGGGGGTACGAGCAGTACGTC. This encodes CASSIYRDRGYEQYV. The chain joins TRBV19 to TRBJ2-7; 11 bases match TRBD1. There are 15 residues in the CDR3. Trimming removed 3 bases from V and 4 bases from J; junction bases left unmatched: 5. Germline V gene sequence: CDR1 LNHDA, CDR2 SQIVND (reference sequence).